The TCR beta chain under discussion was sequenced for a study of T cells after yellow fever vaccination (dated by TCRdb to between 2018 and 2020). As for the study more broadly: The SMART-Seq v4 Ultra Low Input RNA kit was used to prepare libraries from fractions with low cell numbers. Blood was collected at multiple timepoints before and after primary and secondary immunization, and bulk PBMC replicates and cell subsets were isolated. Bulk TCR alpha and beta repertoires were sequenced longitudinally to track T-cell clones before and after primary and booster YFV17D yellow fever vaccination. The cohort comprised two healthy male donors, one aged 18 to 29 and one aged 30 to 40 years.

This clonotype showed up many times. This clone's antigen is unknown. No base quality information exists; no much larger clone differs at one position. The V and J ends are trimmed by 3 bases and 4 bases, leaving 6 bases between them. CDR1 and CDR2, per the germline V gene (reference sequence), are WNHNN and SYGVQD. Its CDR3 holds 12 amino acids, cysteine through phenylalanine. The CDR3 DNA has 36 bases and is translated from base 1. The label giving this sample's treatment or condition can be read as: live attenuated yellow fever vaccine strain. A standard Ficoll-Paque protocol was used to isolate PBMCs from peripheral blood. Dynabeads CD4 and CD8 positive selection kits were used to isolate CD4 and CD8 T-cell fractions. TriZol was used to extract RNA from bulk PBMCs, from CD4 and CD8 fractions, and from dextramer-positive and dextramer-negative fractions. The full study reports these points: Computational filtering was required because FACS-sorted repertoires could contain abundant contaminating clonotypes from the bulk population. After the booster, most clones that had expanded after primary vaccination were detected again (approximately 96% of CD4 and around 88% of CD8), suggesting broad maintenance of memory. A small fraction of clonotypes showed up in both the CD4 and CD8 compartments, probably as a result of convergent recombination. Only two donors were included in the study, so the extent to which the findings can be generalized is limited. The secondary T-cell response was weaker than the primary response but faster, peaking on day 5 instead of day 15.

The sequencer was an Illumina NovaSeq 6000. TCR cDNA was synthesized by 5'RACE template switching, which introduced a universal primer site and unique molecular identifiers. cDNA synthesis was primed from both the TCR alpha and TCR beta constant segments. Library amplification used two PCR steps, and the second PCR step added sample barcodes and sequencing adapters. Libraries were sequenced on Illumina HiSeq 2500 (2x100 bp) or NovaSeq (2x150 bp). From the authors' description of their analysis: Reads were demultiplexed and collapsed into UMI consensus sequences with MIGEC, and V(D)J alignment was performed with MiXCR. Clonotypes responding to the vaccine were identified with edgeR on replicate PBMC samples, with the criteria of FDR below 0.01 and a log2 fold change above 5 up to day 15. Each bulk clonotype was labeled CD4 or CD8 based on which sequenced repertoire, CD4 or CD8, contained the clonotype at higher abundance. The public reads were quality trimmed at Q25 with fastp and then assembled into clones with MiXCR by TCRdb, keeping productive beta chains. Rows merge per CDR3 protein into single entries with the most common DNA and genes. The V and J calls were not made by the authors but by TCRdb's processing. For this sample there are some 120,000 distinct CDR3 sequences; 8% to 10% appear just once. The top ten constitute 40% of the sample.

Recombination linked TRBV10-1 to TRBJ2-5, with the identity of the D gene unclear. Here the sequenced sample was CD8+ T cells sorted from PBMCs, taken on the day of the yellow fever booster vaccination. The TCR was taken from a man between 18 and 35 years old who received the YFV17D yellow fever vaccine. The CDR3 in this case is CASSDSGETQYF. In nucleotides, the sequence is TGCGCCAGCAGTGATTCGGGAGAGACCCAGTACTTC.